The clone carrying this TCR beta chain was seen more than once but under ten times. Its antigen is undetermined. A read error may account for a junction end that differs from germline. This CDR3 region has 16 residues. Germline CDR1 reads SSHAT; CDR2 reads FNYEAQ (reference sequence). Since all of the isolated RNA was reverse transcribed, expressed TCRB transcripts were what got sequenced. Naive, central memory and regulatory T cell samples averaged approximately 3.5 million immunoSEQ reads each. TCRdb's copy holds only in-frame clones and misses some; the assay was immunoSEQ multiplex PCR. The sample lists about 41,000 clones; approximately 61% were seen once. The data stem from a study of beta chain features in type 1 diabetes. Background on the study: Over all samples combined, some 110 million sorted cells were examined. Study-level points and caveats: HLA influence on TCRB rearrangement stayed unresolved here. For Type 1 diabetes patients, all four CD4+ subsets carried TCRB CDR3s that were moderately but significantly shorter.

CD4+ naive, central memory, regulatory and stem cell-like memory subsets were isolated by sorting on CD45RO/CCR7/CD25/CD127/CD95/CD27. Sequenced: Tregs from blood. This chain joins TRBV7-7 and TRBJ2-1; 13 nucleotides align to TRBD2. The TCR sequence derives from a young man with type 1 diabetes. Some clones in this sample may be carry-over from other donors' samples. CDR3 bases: TGTGCTAGCAGTTCGACTAGCGGGGGGCAATACAATGAGCAGTTCTTC. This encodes CASSSTSGGQYNEQFF. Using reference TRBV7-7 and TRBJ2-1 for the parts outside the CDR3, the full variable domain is GAGVSQSPRYKVTKRGQDVTLRCDPISSHATLYWYQQALGQGPEFLTYFNYEAQPDKSGLPSDRFSAERPEGSISTLTIQRTEQRDSAMYRCASSSTSGGQYNEQFFGPGTRLTVL.